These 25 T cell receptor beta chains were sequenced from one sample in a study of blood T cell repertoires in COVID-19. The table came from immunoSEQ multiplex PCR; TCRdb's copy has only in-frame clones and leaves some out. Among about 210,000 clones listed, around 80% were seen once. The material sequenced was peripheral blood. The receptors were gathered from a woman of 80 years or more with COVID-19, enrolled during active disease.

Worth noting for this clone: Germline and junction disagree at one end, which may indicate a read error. The CDR3 bases are TGTGCCAGTAGTGCCAGGGATAACTCACCCCTCCACTTT. This encodes CASSARDNSPLHF. The rearrangement joins TRBV19 to TRBJ1-6; tentative D call: TRBD1 (5 bases). CDR3 length: 13 residues. The germline CDR1 and CDR2 sequences are LNHDA and SQIVND (reference sequence).

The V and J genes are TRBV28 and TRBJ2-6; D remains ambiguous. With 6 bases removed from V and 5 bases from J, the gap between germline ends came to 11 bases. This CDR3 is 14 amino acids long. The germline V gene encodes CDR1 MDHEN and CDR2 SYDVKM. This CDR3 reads CASSPRARANVLTF. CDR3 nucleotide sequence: TGTGCCAGCAGCCCACGCGCCAGGGCCAACGTCCTGACTTTC.

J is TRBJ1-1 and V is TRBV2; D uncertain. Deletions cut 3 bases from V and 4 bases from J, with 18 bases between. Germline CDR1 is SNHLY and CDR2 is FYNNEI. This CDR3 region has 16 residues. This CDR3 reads CASSDEGSGRGTEAFF. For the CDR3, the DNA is TGTGCCAGCAGTGATGAGGGATCCGGGCGGGGCACTGAAGCTTTCTTT.

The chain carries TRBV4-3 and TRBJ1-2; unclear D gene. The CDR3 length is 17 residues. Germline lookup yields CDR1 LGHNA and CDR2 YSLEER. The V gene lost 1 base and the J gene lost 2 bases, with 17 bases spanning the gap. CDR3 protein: CASSQGAKTSGNYGYTF. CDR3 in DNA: TGCGCCAGCAGCCAAGGGGCGAAAACCTCGGGAAACTATGGCTACACCTTC.

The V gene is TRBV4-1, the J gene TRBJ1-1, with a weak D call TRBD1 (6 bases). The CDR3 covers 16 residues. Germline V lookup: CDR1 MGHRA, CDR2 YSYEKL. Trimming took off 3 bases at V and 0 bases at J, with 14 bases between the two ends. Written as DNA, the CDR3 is TGCGCCAGCAGCCAGACCAAACAGGGAATGAACACTGAAGCTTTCTTT. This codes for CASSQTKQGMNTEAFF.

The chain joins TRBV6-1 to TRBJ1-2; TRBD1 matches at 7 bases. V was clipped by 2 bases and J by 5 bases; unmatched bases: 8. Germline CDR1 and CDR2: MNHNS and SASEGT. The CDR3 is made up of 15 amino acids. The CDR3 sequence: CASSESTGVWYGYTF. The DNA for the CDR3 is TGTGCCAGCAGTGAAAGTACAGGGGTCTGGTATGGCTACACCTTC.

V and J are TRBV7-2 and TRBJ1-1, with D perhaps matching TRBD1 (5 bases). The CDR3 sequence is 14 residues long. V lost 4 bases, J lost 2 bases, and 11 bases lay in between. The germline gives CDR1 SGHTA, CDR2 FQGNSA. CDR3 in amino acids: CASSSSGINTEAFF. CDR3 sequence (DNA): TGTGCCAGCAGCTCGTCAGGGATCAACACTGAAGCTTTCTTT.

CDR3 sequence (DNA): TGTGCCAGCAGCTTAGGGGTAGGGAGGGGCCAAGAGACCCAGTACTTC. It translates to CASSLGVGRGQETQYF. The J gene is TRBJ2-5, the V gene TRBV7-2; 7 nucleotides agree with TRBD2. The V gene end was trimmed by 1 base and the J gene end by 1 base; junction bases not matched to a gene: 6. CDR1 and CDR2 from the germline V gene are SGHTA and FQGNSA. The CDR3 has 16 amino acids.

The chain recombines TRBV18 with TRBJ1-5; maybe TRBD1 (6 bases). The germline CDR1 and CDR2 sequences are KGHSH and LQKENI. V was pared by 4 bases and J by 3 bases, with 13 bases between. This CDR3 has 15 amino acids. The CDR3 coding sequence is TGTGCCAGCTCACTCGGGACACCCGACAATCAGCCCCAGCATTTT. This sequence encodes CASSLGTPDNQPQHF.

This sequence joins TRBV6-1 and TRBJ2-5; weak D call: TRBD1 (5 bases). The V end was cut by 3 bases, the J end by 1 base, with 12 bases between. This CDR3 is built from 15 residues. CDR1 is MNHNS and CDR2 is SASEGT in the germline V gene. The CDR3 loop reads CASSDRFGAQETQYF. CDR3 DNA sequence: TGTGCCAGCAGTGACAGGTTTGGGGCCCAAGAGACCCAGTACTTC.

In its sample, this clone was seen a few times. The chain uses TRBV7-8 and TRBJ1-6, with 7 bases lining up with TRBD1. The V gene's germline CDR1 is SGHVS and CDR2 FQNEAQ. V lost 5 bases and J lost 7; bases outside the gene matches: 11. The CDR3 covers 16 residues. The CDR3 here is CASSRGGAGQNSPLHF. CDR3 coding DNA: TGTGCCAGCAGCCGAGGGGGCGCGGGGCAAAATTCACCCCTCCACTTT.

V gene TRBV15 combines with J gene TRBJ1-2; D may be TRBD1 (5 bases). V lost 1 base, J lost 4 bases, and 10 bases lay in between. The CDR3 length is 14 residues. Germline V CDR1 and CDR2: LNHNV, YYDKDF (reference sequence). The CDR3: CATSRGGGLYGYTF. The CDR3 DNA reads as TGTGCCACCAGCAGAGGGGGGGGACTCTATGGCTACACCTTC. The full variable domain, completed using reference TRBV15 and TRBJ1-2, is DAMVIQNPRYQVTQFGKPVTLSCSQTLNHNVMYWYQQKSSQAPKLLFHYYDKDFNNEADTPDNFQSRRPNTSFCFLDIRSPGLGDTAMYLCATSRGGGLYGYTFGSGTRLTVV.

Written as DNA, the CDR3 is TGCGCCAGCAGCTTGGAGAAACAGGTTTTCTTT. Translating it yields CASSLEKQVFF. The rearrangement joins TRBV5-1 to TRBJ1-1; tentatively, D is TRBD1 (5 bases). In germline, CDR1 is SGHRS, CDR2 YFSETQ. The V end was cut by 0 bases, the J end by 13 bases, with 10 bases between. The CDR3 length is 11 residues.

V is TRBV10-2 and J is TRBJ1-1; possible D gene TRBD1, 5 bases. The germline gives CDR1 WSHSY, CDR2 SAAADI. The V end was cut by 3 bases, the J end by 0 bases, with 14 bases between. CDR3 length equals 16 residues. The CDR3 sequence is CASSDGDRLMNTEAFF. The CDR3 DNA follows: TGCGCCAGCAGTGACGGAGACAGACTGATGAACACTGAAGCTTTCTTT.

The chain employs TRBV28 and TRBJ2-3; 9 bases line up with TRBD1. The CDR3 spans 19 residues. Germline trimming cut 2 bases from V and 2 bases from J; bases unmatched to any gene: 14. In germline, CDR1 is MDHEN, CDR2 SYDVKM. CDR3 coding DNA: TGTGCCAGCAGTTTACGCAGCGGACGGACAGGGGCTATCACAGATACGCAGTATTTT. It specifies CASSLRSGRTGAITDTQYF. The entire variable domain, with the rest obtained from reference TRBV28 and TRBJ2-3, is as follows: DVKVTQSSRYLVKRTGEKVFLECVQDMDHENMFWYRQDPGLGLRLIYFSYDVKMKEKGDIPEGYSVSREKKERFSLILESASTNQTSMYLCASSLRSGRTGAITDTQYFGPGTRLTVL.

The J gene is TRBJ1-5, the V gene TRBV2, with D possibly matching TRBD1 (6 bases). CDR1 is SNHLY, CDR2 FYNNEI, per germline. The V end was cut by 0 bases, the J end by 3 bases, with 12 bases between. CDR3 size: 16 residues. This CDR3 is CASSEARRGPNQPQHF. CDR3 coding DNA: TGTGCCAGCAGTGAAGCGCGCAGGGGCCCCAATCAGCCCCAGCATTTT.

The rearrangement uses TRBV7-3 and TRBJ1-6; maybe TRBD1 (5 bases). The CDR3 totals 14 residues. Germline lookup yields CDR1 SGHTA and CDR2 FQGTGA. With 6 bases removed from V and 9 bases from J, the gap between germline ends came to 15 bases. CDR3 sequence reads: CASSTGQGSSPLHF. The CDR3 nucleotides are TGTGCCAGCAGTACCGGGCAGGGAAGTTCACCCCTCCACTTT.

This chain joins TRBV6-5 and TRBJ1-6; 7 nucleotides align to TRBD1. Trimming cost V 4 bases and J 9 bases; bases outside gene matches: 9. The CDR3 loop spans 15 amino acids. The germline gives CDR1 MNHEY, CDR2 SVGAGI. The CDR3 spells CASSSPGGLGSPLHF. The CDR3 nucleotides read TGTGCCAGCAGTTCCCCAGGGGGACTCGGTTCACCCCTCCACTTT.

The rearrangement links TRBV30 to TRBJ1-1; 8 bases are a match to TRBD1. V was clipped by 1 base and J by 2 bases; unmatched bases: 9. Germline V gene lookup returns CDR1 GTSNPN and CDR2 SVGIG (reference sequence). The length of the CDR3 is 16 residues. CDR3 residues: CAWSAQGARGNTEAFF. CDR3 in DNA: TGTGCCTGGAGTGCGCAGGGGGCGCGGGGAAACACTGAAGCTTTCTTT.

CDR3 bases: TGTGCCAGCAAGCACAGGGGAGAAAACATTCAGTACTTC. It translates to CASKHRGENIQYF. This sequence joins TRBV6-5 and TRBJ2-4; TRBD1 matches 7 bases. Germline-derived CDR1 and CDR2 are MNHEY and SVGAGI. The CDR3 contains 13 residues. Trimming took 7 bases from V and 5 from J; bases not matched to a gene: 5.

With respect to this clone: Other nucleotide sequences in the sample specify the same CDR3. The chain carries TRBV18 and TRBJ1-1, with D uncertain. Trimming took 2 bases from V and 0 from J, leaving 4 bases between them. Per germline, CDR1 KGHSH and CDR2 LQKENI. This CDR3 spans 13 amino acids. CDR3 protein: CASSPGLNTEAFF. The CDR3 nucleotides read TGTGCCAGCTCACCAGGCCTGAACACTGAAGCTTTCTTT.

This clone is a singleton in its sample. CDR3 sequence reads: CASSQRQGNYGYTF. The CDR3 bases are TGCGCCAGCAGCCAAAGGCAGGGCAACTATGGCTACACCTTC. J is TRBJ1-2 and V is TRBV4-1; weak D call: TRBD1 (5 bases). Germline CDR1 and CDR2: MGHRA and YSYEKL. The length of the CDR3 is 14 residues. V lost 2 bases to trimming and J lost 2 bases, with 9 bases between them.

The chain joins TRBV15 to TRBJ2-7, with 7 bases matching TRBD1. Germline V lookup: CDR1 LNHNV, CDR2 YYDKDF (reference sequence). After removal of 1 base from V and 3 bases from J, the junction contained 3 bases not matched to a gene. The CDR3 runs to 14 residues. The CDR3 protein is CATSRVAGGYEQYF. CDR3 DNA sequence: TGTGCCACCAGCAGAGTGGCAGGGGGCTACGAGCAGTACTTC.

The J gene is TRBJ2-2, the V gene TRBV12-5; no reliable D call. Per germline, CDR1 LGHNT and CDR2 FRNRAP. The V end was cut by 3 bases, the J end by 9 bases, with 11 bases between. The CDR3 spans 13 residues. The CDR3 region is CASGLSGFRELFF. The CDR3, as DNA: TGTGCTAGTGGTTTATCCGGGTTCAGGGAGCTGTTTTTT.

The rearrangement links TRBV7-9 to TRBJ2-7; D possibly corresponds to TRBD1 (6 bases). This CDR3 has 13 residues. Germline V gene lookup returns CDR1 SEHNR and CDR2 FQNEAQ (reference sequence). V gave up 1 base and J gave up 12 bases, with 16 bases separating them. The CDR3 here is CASSLDPRQGWYF. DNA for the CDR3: TGTGCCAGCAGCTTAGACCCTAGGCAGGGGTGGTACTTC.